A selection of T cell receptor beta chains follows, all from one sample in a study of blood T cell repertoires in COVID-19. The repertoire was sequenced with immunoSEQ multiplex PCR; TCRdb's copy has only in-frame clones and lacks some. The table lists under 300,000 clones, approximately 78% of them singletons, with less than 3.5% in the top ten. Sequenced sample: peripheral blood. Receptors originate from a woman aged 18-29 years with acute or convalescent COVID-19. CDR3s leave out the opening cysteine and the closing phenylalanine or tryptophan.

TRBV2	TRBJ2-7	ASQPGLSRAYEQY
TRBV27	TRBJ2-3	ASRVAGPTDTQY
TRBV6-2/TRBV6-3	TRBJ1-1	ASSYIGQMNTEAF
TRBV6-5	TRBJ1-1	ASTPGGGWAEAF
TRBV4-1	TRBJ1-5	ASSLGGIGDNDQPQH
TRBV16	TRBJ2-2	ASSRSGASTGELF
TRBV5-5	TRBJ1-2	ASSFQEANYGYT
TRBV5-1	TRBJ2-1	ASSLELAGLYNEQF
TRBV27	TRBJ1-2	ASSLKGDNGYT
TRBV5-8	TRBJ1-3	ASRRRGPSIY
TRBV3-1/TRBV3-2	TRBJ2-3	ASSQEGLAVTDTQY
TRBV5-1	TRBJ2-2	ASSFGHTNTGELF
TRBV6-5	TRBJ1-4	ASSYGDWEKLF
TRBV5-4	TRBJ2-7	ASSQGQSSYEQY
TRBV5-1	TRBJ2-7	ASSFRLVRDEQY
TRBV12-5	TRBJ1-1	ASGSRTGGRGTEAF
TRBV7-2	TRBJ2-1	ASSLWAANEQF
TRBV2	TRBJ2-4	ASSVLAGVLNIQY
TRBV29-1	TRBJ2-1	SVEYVSGSLDEQF
TRBV4-3	TRBJ2-1	ASSQVAAPYNEQF
TRBV25-1	TRBJ2-5	ASSEDTQETQY
TRBV10-3	TRBJ1-5	AISESFTGRGPQH